This TCR beta chain was found in a study of monozygotic twins with inflammatory bowel disease. Notes on the study in general: Varying immunosuppressive regimens may have increased patient repertoire variability. The existence of one strong signal or clonotype linked to IBD lacked support. Against healthy co-twins, IBD patients had lower TCRbeta diversity (measured by inverse Simpson).

CDR1 and CDR2 (germline): SGHRS, YFSETQ. The CDR3 extends over 15 amino acids. On this clonotype: Its antigen is not known.

Reprocessing the 5' RACE reads, TCRdb reports a single entry for every CDR3 protein and omits DNA. The ten most abundant clones cover more than 4.5% of a sample with approximately 300,000 distinct CDR3 sequences. The chain uses TRBV5-1 and TRBJ2-1; TCRdb reports TRBD1, a call that lacks DNA to check it against. Sequenced material: blood. The sequence came from a human donor with ulcerative colitis or Crohn's disease, or a healthy co-twin of an affected twin (not recorded which). The CDR3 reads CASREGTGVSNEQFF.